This T cell receptor beta chain stems from a study of T cells in Graves' hyperthyroidism and ophthalmopathy. Patients aged 18 to 65 with hyperthyroidism were newly diagnosed, with duration under 2 months. Lactation, pregnancy, other autoimmune disease or uncontrolled infection led to exclusion of patients. Diagnosis relied on clinical symptoms, serum thyroxine and TRAb, thyroid ultrasound and orbital computed tomography. This CDR3 is 15 amino acids long. CDR1 is DFQATT, CDR2 SNEGSKA, per germline (reference sequence). Trimming removed 4 bases at V and 5 bases at J, with 18 bases between. There were TCR beta CDR3 regions amplified from RNA transcripts. First-round RT-PCR of the TCR CDR3 relied on the HTBI primer set. MiXCR was run by TCRdb on the multiplex PCR reads, yielding one entry per CDR3 protein. The sample consists of 750,000 to 900,000 distinct CDR3 sequences, around 39% of them appearing once.

The origin of this receptor is a man aged 18 to 29 with Graves' hyperthyroidism. This sequence joins TRBV20-1 and TRBJ1-5; D perhaps matches TRBD1 (5 bases). Specimen: blood. The CDR3 DNA reads TGCAGTGCTACCCCCGGGACGCTAAGCGATCAGCCCCAGCATTTT. Translation: CSATPGTLSDQPQHF.